Presented here are 28 T cell receptor beta chains from one specimen sequenced in a study of CD8+ T cells in alopecia areata. Treatment specified: oral pan-JAK inhibitor, 5-10 mg twice daily. Extracted from the samples, RNA was reverse transcribed into cDNA to serve as the sequencing template. The assay was immunoSEQ multiplex PCR, and TCRdb's table has in-frame clones only and misses some. The sample gives 190,000 or so clones, approximately 56% of which show up once; approximately 3.5% is in the top ten. The sequencing here drew on CD4+ T cells sorted from blood, taken at week 4, from a patient treated with tofacitinib. The receptors originated from a human donor with alopecia areata.

The chain employs TRBV14 and TRBJ2-5; the D is unclear. V lost 5 bases and J 7 bases, leaving 23 bases between the germline ends. Germline V gene lookup returns CDR1 SGHDN and CDR2 FVKESK. The CDR3 spans 16 residues. CDR3 in DNA: TGTGCCAGCAGCTCGAAGCCATACGCCGGGCCGGGGACCCAGTACTTC. Residues: CASSSKPYAGPGTQYF.

The genes are TRBV2 and TRBJ2-7; possibly TRBD1 for D (6 bases). The CDR3 consists of 14 residues. Trimming removed 6 bases at V and 5 bases at J, with 17 bases between. Germline V lookup: CDR1 SNHLY, CDR2 FYNNEI. CDR3 loop: CASSWTALRDEQYF. DNA for the CDR3: TGTGCCAGCAGCTGGACAGCTCTTAGGGACGAGCAGTACTTC.

This clone was counted a single time. The CDR3 DNA follows: TGTGCCAGCAGGGCGGGACAGAATCAGCCCCAGCATTTT. It yields the protein CASRAGQNQPQHF. J is TRBJ1-5 and V is TRBV2; 7 bases align to TRBD1. Germline lookup yields CDR1 SNHLY and CDR2 FYNNEI. There are 13 residues in the CDR3. V shed 6 bases and J 4 bases; nucleotides not matched to a gene: 3. Filled out from reference TRBV2 and TRBJ1-5, the complete variable domain reads EPEVTQTPSHQVTQMGQEVILRCVPISNHLYFYWYRQILGQKVEFLVSFYNNEISEKSEIFDDQFSVERPDGSNFTLKIRSTKLEDSAMYFCASRAGQNQPQHFGDGTRLSIL.

This clone came up a few times. The chain has TRBV5-4 and TRBJ1-1, with D unresolved. V was clipped by 4 bases and J by 5 bases, with 9 bases between them. The CDR3 loop spans 12 amino acids. Germline CDR1 reads SGHNT; CDR2 reads YYREEE (reference sequence). Here the CDR3 DNA reads TGTGCCAGCAGCCATCGGGATACTGAAGCTTTCTTT. Translation: CASSHRDTEAFF.

This clone was seen a few times. The chain uses TRBV11-2 and TRBJ1-2; D is unclear. Germline-derived CDR1 and CDR2 are SGHAT and FQNNGV. The CDR3 spans 14 residues. Trimming took off 1 base at V and 6 bases at J, with 12 bases between the two ends. This CDR3 is CASSLVRRFDGYTF. Here the CDR3 DNA reads TGTGCCAGCAGCTTAGTGCGCAGGTTCGATGGCTACACCTTC.

A note on this clone: This sample also contains other DNA sequences that code for the same CDR3. This rearrangement joins TRBV30 to TRBJ2-3; a weak D match, TRBD2 (5 bases). V gave up 5 bases and J gave up 9 bases, with 21 bases separating them. Looked up from germline, CDR1 is GTSNPN and CDR2 is SVGIG (reference sequence). The CDR3 extends over 14 amino acids. CDR3 loop: CAWGGSLKADTQYF. CDR3 DNA: TGTGCCTGGGGCGGGTCCCTAAAAGCGGACACGCAGTATTTT.

The count of this clone is one. V is TRBV5-4 and J is TRBJ1-2; TRBD1 matches 7 bases. Trimming cost V 4 bases and J 5 bases; bases outside gene matches: 8. Germline V gene data show CDR1 as SGHNT and CDR2 as YYREEE (reference sequence). The CDR3 is made up of 14 amino acids. CDR3: CASSQGQTSYGYTF. As DNA, the CDR3 is TGTGCCAGCAGCCAGGGACAGACTTCATATGGCTACACCTTC. Drawing the rest from reference TRBV5-4 and TRBJ1-2, the complete variable domain is ETGVTQSPTHLIKTRGQQVTLRCSSQSGHNTVSWYQQALGQGPQFIFQYYREEENGRGNFPPRFSGLQFPNYSSELNVNALELDDSALYLCASSQGQTSYGYTFGSGTRLTVV.

The CDR3 protein is CASSGGSDQPQHF. The DNA for the CDR3 is TGTGCCAGTAGTGGAGGGTCGGATCAGCCCCAGCATTTT. V gene TRBV19 combines with J gene TRBJ1-5; D gene unclear. Germline V gives CDR1 LNHDA, CDR2 SQIVND (reference sequence). V lost 5 bases and J 5 bases, leaving 10 bases between the germline ends. The CDR3 covers 13 residues.

The rearrangement joins TRBV29-1 to TRBJ2-1; D unclear. Germline-derived CDR1 and CDR2 are SQVTM and ANQGSEA. Between the trimmed V and J ends, which lost 4 bases and 9 bases, there was a span of 10 bases. The CDR3 extends over 11 amino acids. CDR3 in DNA: TGCAGCGTTGTGGCCCCCGGTGAGCAGTTCTTC. Protein product: CSVVAPGEQFF.

The rearrangement links TRBV27 to TRBJ2-2; D is unclear. Trimming stripped 3 bases from V and 1 base from J, with 9 bases between. The CDR3 is made up of 15 amino acids. Germline lookup yields CDR1 MNHEY and CDR2 SMNVEV (reference sequence). CDR3 in DNA: TGTGCCAGCAGTTTTAGGACCCTGAACACCGGGGAGCTGTTTTTT. It yields the protein CASSFRTLNTGELFF.

The V call is TRBV29-1, the J call TRBJ2-5; weak D call: TRBD2 (6 bases). The CDR3 is 11 residues long. Germline CDR1 is SQVTM and CDR2 is ANQGSEA. The V and J ends lost 0 bases and 7 bases respectively, with 6 bases between them. The CDR3 is CSVEEGGTQYF. In nucleotides, the CDR3 is TGCAGCGTTGAAGAGGGGGGGACCCAGTACTTC.

The CDR3 spells CAWSLAGGPTDTQYF. For the CDR3, the DNA is TGTGCCTGGAGTTTAGCGGGGGGGCCCACAGATACGCAGTATTTT. The rearrangement joins TRBV30 to TRBJ2-3; 11 bases agree with TRBD2. Germline V lookup: CDR1 GTSNPN, CDR2 SVGIG (reference sequence). The CDR3 loop spans 15 amino acids. With 2 bases clipped from V and 2 bases from J, the junction kept 3 bases outside the gene matches.

Written as DNA, the CDR3 is TGTGCCAGCCAGGGAGTGGGCGATCAGCCCCAGCATTTT. Translated, it gives CASQGVGDQPQHF. The V and J genes are TRBV6-6 and TRBJ1-5; the D gene is possibly TRBD1 (5 bases). The CDR3 has 13 amino acids. Trimming cost V 8 bases and J 5 bases, with 13 bases left between them. CDR1 and CDR2 (germline): MNHNY, SVGAGI (reference sequence).

V is TRBV5-6 and J is TRBJ1-2, with 7 positions matching TRBD1. The CDR3 sequence is 15 residues long. V lost 6 bases, J lost 0 bases, and 8 bases stayed unmatched. Germline V gives CDR1 SGHDT, CDR2 YYEEEE. CDR3 DNA: TGTGCCAGCAACCACCGGGACAGAGCTAACTATGGCTACACCTTC. The encoded protein is CASNHRDRANYGYTF.

CDR3 nucleotides: TGCGCCAGCAGCCAGCAGCCTGGGGAAGAGACCCAGTACTTC. It specifies CASSQQPGEETQYF. The chain carries TRBV4-1 and TRBJ2-5; no clear D gene. Deletions cut 3 bases from V and 3 bases from J, with 11 bases between. This CDR3 comprises 14 residues. CDR1 and CDR2 from the germline V gene are MGHRA and YSYEKL.

The J gene is TRBJ2-5, the V gene TRBV5-1; D remains unclear. Trimming took off 3 bases at V and 5 bases at J, with 11 bases between the two ends. Per the germline V gene, CDR1 is SGHRS and CDR2 is YFSETQ. CDR3 length: 13 amino acids. The CDR3 loop is CASSSGARETQYF. In nucleotides, the CDR3 is TGCGCCAGCAGCTCCGGAGCCCGGGAGACCCAGTACTTC. Complete variable domain (other parts from reference TRBV5-1 and TRBJ2-5): KAGVTQTPRYLIKTRGQQVTLSCSPISGHRSVSWYQQTPGQGLQFLFEYFSETQRNKGNFPGRFSGRQFSNSRSEMNVSTLELGDSALYLCASSSGARETQYFGPGTRLLVL.

The chain couples TRBV7-2 to TRBJ2-2; weak D call: TRBD1 (5 bases). The germline CDR1 and CDR2 sequences are SGHTA and FQGNSA. The CDR3 is made up of 15 amino acids. V was trimmed by 3 bases and J by 4 bases, leaving 12 bases between them. DNA for the CDR3: TGTGCCAGCAGCTTCCGGCAGGGTGGCACCGGGGAGCTGTTTTTT. It specifies CASSFRQGGTGELFF.

This sequence joins TRBV29-1 and TRBJ2-4; D perhaps matches TRBD2 (6 bases). Trimming cost V 3 bases and J 7 bases, with 10 bases left between them. This CDR3 is built from 12 residues. Germline CDR1 reads SQVTM; CDR2 reads ANQGSEA. CDR3 in DNA: TGCAGCGTTGAGGCGGACTATAACATTCAGTACTTC. Its translation is CSVEADYNIQYF.

The chain couples TRBV4-3 to TRBJ1-5; D is undetermined. V dropped 0 bases and J dropped 4 bases, with 10 bases sitting between them. The CDR3 spans 15 residues. CDR1 and CDR2 (germline): LGHNA, YSLEER. CDR3 sequence reads: CASSQELSGNQPQHF. CDR3 coding DNA: TGCGCCAGCAGCCAAGAGCTAAGCGGGAATCAGCCCCAGCATTTT.

The V and J genes are TRBV9 and TRBJ2-2; the match to TRBD2 covers 7 bases. Per germline, CDR1 SGDLS and CDR2 YYNGEE. V was clipped by 0 bases and J by 2 bases; unmatched bases: 1. The CDR3 extends over 15 amino acids. DNA for the CDR3: TGTGCCAGCAGCGTAGGACTAGCAAACACCGGGGAGCTGTTTTTT. Translation gives CASSVGLANTGELFF.

V and J are TRBV7-8 and TRBJ2-7; D possibly corresponds to TRBD1 (6 bases). The CDR3 runs 14 residues. In germline, CDR1 is SGHVS, CDR2 FQNEAQ. V dropped 4 bases and J dropped 0 bases, with 10 bases sitting between them. CDR3 sequence: CASSYRDNSYEQYF. The CDR3 DNA sequence: TGTGCCAGCAGCTACCGGGACAACTCCTACGAGCAGTACTTC.

This clone was seen a few times. The chain uses TRBV30 and TRBJ2-2, with 13 bases lining up with TRBD2. Germline CDR1 is GTSNPN and CDR2 is SVGIG (reference sequence). J gave up 4 bases and V 2 bases, and 7 bases lay outside the gene matches. The CDR3 consists of 17 residues. In DNA form, the CDR3 reads TGTGCCTGGAGTCTCTCAGGACTAGCGGGGGCCACCGGGGAGCTGTTTTTT. The encoded protein is CAWSLSGLAGATGELFF.

The V and J genes are TRBV10-3 and TRBJ2-5; tentatively, D is TRBD1 or TRBD2 (5 bases each). Looked up from germline, CDR1 is ENHRY and CDR2 is SYGVKD. The CDR3 is 12 residues long. V lost 10 bases and J lost 5, with 14 bases in between. The CDR3 loop is CATGRGRETQYF. CDR3 nucleotides: TGTGCCACGGGCCGGGGCCGCGAGACCCAGTACTTC.

The chain carries TRBV5-1 and TRBJ2-1; D may match TRBD1 or TRBD2 (5 bases each). Germline CDR1 is SGHRS and CDR2 is YFSETQ. The CDR3 is 15 amino acids. V gave up 3 bases and J gave up 5 bases, with 15 bases separating them. The CDR3 bases are TGCGCCAGCAGCTCCCCGGGACGGCCCAACAATGAGCAGTTCTTC. Translated: CASSSPGRPNNEQFF. Full variable domain (missing parts from reference TRBV5-1 and TRBJ2-1): KAGVTQTPRYLIKTRGQQVTLSCSPISGHRSVSWYQQTPGQGLQFLFEYFSETQRNKGNFPGRFSGRQFSNSRSEMNVSTLELGDSALYLCASSSPGRPNNEQFFGPGTRLTVL.

The chain couples TRBV7-2 to TRBJ2-1; a weak D match, TRBD2 (7 bases). This CDR3 comprises 17 residues. In germline, CDR1 is SGHTA, CDR2 FQGNSA. Trimming took 4 bases from V and 3 from J, leaving 19 bases between them. The CDR3: CASSSPFGGLYYNEQFF. For the CDR3, the DNA is TGTGCCAGCAGCTCCCCCTTCGGGGGGCTCTACTACAATGAGCAGTTCTTC.

This rearrangement joins TRBV29-1 to TRBJ2-5, with a possible D match to TRBD1 (5 bases). Per germline, CDR1 SQVTM and CDR2 ANQGSEA. The CDR3 runs 14 residues. The ends were cut back, 5 bases at V and 1 base at J, with 14 bases in the middle. DNA of the CDR3: TGCAGCGTTTCGGCGACAGCGAGCCAAGAGACCCAGTACTTC. It yields the protein CSVSATASQETQYF.

The genes are TRBV7-2 and TRBJ1-1; the match to TRBD1 covers 7 bases. CDR3 length: 14 amino acids. With 4 bases clipped from V and 2 bases from J, the junction kept 4 bases outside the gene matches. Germline CDR1 and CDR2: SGHTA and FQGNSA. CDR3: CASSWRQGNTEAFF. CDR3 coding DNA: TGTGCCAGCAGCTGGCGACAGGGAAACACTGAAGCTTTCTTT.

This clone was recorded only once. One junction end disagrees with the germline gene, perhaps due to a read error. The rearrangement joins TRBV2 to TRBJ2-4; D is ambiguous. Germline values: CDR1 SNHLY, CDR2 FYNNEI. CDR3 length: 11 residues. CDR3 amino acids: CASSEALFFTW. As DNA, the CDR3 is TGTGCCAGCAGTGAAGCGCTTTTCTTCACGTGG.